A selection of T cell receptor beta chains follows, all from one sample in a study of Graves' ophthalmopathy and Graves' hyperthyroidism. TCRdb re-called the multiplex PCR reads with MiXCR, one entry per CDR3 protein. This table holds about 640,000 distinct CDR3 sequences, approximately 39% found once. Sequencing used peripheral blood. The receptors here all came from an adult man with Graves' ophthalmopathy. The CDR3 runs from the conserved cysteine through the conserved F or W.

j_call v_call cdr3_aa
TRBJ1-2 TRBV2 CASNEGQTSYGYTF
TRBJ2-7 TRBV7-9 CAGSPGSPYEQYF
TRBJ2-7 TRBV6-1 CASSPPGGPYEQYF
TRBJ2-5 TRBV10-3 CAISRTAGDETQYF
TRBJ1-2 TRBV5-1 CASSLSQVADSNYGYTF
TRBJ1-3 TRBV4-1 CASSQDRGHSGNTIYF
TRBJ1-1 TRBV5-1 CASSLSGDLTEAFF
TRBJ1-3 TRBV9 CASSVGGDSTIYF
TRBJ1-5 TRBV19 CASSIPRGGKGGQPQHF
TRBJ1-4 TRBV5-8 CASSTRTANEKLFF
TRBJ1-5 TRBV15 CALATGHSNQPQHF
TRBJ2-7 TRBV7-2 CASVAGGTYEQYF
TRBJ2-7 TRBV24-1 CATHGTGGTEQYF
TRBJ1-4 TRBV5-4 CASSQDHLGASEKLFF
TRBJ1-1 TRBV12-3/TRBV12-4 CASRYSPNTEAFF
TRBJ2-1 TRBV11-1 CASSPGLAGIWNEQFF
TRBJ1-1 TRBV30 CAFRQNTEAFF
TRBJ1-3 TRBV6-1 CASSEQGASGNTIYF
TRBJ1-2 TRBV20-1 CSARGTGGDGYTF
TRBJ2-2 TRBV19 CASSATGGGELFF
TRBJ1-2 TRBV19 CASSMIPGRVYGYTF
TRBJ1-5 TRBV6-6 CASSYRDSNQPQHF
TRBJ2-7 TRBV7-2 CASSPAPQGTYEQYF
TRBJ2-2 TRBV10-2 CASSHRQGAPNTGELFF
TRBJ1-6 TRBV10-3 CAIAGSSYNSPLHF
TRBJ2-7 TRBV19 CASSPQGGLLSYEQYF
TRBJ2-7 TRBV7-2 CACSLGGGYEQYF
TRBJ1-1 TRBV29-1 CSVEAGVNTEAFF
TRBJ2-7 TRBV24-1 CATSDSDIHEQYF
TRBJ2-7 TRBV27 CASSLSDSYEQYF
TRBJ2-5 TRBV6-5 CASSYGGKETQYF
TRBJ1-1 TRBV29-1 CSTQDGREDTEAFF
TRBJ1-4 TRBV25-1 CASSDTGDGKLFF
TRBJ1-2 TRBV7-2 CASSNLAGDGYTF
TRBJ2-1 TRBV10-3 CASRRQGSSYNEQFF
TRBJ1-2 TRBV5-1 CASSYQGAGDYGYTF
TRBJ1-3 TRBV2 CASNPEPTTSGNTIYF
TRBJ1-3 TRBV20-1 CSASFGGNTIYF
TRBJ2-5 TRBV29-1 CSRPGVEQTQYF
TRBJ2-5 TRBV12-5 CASGLGLAGGETQYF
TRBJ1-2 TRBV7-9 CASSDRETRAYGYTF
TRBJ1-1 TRBV15 CATSPRRTGGTEAFF